The following is a TCR beta chain sequence with its context. This sample was included in a study of blood T cell repertoires in COVID-19. Study in general: COVID-19 samples, acute and convalescent, were from the United States, Italy and Spain. Sources were T cells, B-cell-depleted T cells, or PBMCs; the material itself was cDNA or gDNA.

The Seattle site enrolled patients during active infection and followed them longitudinally. Authors' processing steps: Amplification of reference gene primers provided the estimated nucleated cell counts. Data came from immunoSEQ multiplex PCR; TCRdb stores just in-frame clones and leaves some out. Clonal size and the V and J genes are those of that table, whereas D and trimming came from the DNA. The table shows tens of thousands of clones, with about 80% occurring only once. Germline V gene data show CDR1 as SQVTM and CDR2 as ANQGSEA. There are 13 residues in the CDR3. Losses at the gene ends were 6 bases for V and 5 bases for J; bases not matched to a gene: 3.

This clonotype was sampled from a man aged 55 to 70 with COVID-19, enrolled during active disease. The gene calls are TRBV29-1 and TRBJ2-2; 10 nucleotides align to TRBD1. Sample: peripheral blood. This CDR3 is CSVGTGVTGELFF. The CDR3 coding sequence is TGCAGCGTAGGGACAGGGGTGACCGGGGAGCTGTTTTTT.